This T cell receptor (beta chain) was obtained from a study of cytomegalovirus exposure and HLA in healthy donors. Overall study results and limits: The authors later linked a missense DCLRE1C variant to TCR beta V- and J-gene trimming. There were some V segments, including TRBV6-2 and TRBV6-3, excluded as indistinguishable.

Vbeta (60) and Jbeta (13) primers were used in the PCR. Measured with immunoSEQ multiplex PCR; TCRdb has only the in-frame clones, and not every one. This sample has approximately 210,000 clones; over 60% occur once, and the top ten carry approximately 2%. On this clone: Its antigen is unidentified.

Per germline, CDR1 SGDLS and CDR2 YYNGEE. This CDR3 is 13 amino acids long. Trimming took 2 bases from V and 8 from J, leaving 13 bases between them. The clonotype was recovered from a male donor in good health and CMV-seronegative. The chain uses TRBV9 and TRBJ1-1; weak D call: TRBD1 (5 bases). The source material was PBMCs. DNA of the CDR3: TGTGCCAGCAGCGTCCTCCAAGGGGCGGAAGCTTTCTTT. It is translated as CASSVLQGAEAFF. The full variable domain, its missing parts supplied by reference TRBV9 and TRBJ1-1, is DSGVTQTPKHLITATGQRVTLRCSPRSGDLSVYWYQQSLDQGLQFLIQYYNGEERAKGNILERFSAQQFPDLHSELNLSSLELGDSALYFCASSVLQGAEAFFGQGTRLTVV.